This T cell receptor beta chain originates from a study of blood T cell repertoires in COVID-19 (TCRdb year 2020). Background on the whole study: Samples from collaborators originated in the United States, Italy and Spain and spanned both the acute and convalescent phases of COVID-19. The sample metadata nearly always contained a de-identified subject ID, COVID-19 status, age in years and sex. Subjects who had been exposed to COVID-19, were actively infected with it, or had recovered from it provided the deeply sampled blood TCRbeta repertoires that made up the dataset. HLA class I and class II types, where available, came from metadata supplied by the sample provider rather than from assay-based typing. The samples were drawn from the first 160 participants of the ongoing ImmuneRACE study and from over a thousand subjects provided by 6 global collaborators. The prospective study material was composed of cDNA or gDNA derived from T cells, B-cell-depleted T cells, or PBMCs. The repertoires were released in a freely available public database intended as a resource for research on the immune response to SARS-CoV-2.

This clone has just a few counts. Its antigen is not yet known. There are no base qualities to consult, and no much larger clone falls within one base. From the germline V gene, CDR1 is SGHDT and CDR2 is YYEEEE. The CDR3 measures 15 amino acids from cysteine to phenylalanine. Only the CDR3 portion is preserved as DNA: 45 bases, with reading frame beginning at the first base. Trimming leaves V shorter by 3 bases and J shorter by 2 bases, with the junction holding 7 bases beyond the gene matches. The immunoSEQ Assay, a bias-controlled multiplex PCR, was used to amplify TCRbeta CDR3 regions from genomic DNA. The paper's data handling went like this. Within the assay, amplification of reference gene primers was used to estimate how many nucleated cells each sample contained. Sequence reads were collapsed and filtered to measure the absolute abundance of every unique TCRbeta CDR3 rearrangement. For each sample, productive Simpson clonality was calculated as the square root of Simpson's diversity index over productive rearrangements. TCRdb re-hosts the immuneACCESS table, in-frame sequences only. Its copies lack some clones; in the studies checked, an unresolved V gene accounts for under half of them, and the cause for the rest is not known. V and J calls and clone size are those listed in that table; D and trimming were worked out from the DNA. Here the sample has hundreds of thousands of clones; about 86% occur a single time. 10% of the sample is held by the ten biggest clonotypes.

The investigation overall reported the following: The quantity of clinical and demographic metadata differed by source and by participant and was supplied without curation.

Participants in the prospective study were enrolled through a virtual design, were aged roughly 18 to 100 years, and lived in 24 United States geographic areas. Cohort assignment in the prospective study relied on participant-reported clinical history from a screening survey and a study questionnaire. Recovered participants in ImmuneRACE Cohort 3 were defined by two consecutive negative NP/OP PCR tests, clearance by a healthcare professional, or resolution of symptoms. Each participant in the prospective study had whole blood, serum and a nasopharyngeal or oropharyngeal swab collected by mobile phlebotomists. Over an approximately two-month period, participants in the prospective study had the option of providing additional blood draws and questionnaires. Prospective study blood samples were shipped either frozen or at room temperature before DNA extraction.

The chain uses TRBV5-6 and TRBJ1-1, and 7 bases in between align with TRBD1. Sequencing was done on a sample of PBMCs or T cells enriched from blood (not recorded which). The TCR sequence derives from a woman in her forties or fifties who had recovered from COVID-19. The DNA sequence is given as TGTGCCAGCAGCTCGACAGGGTACATTAACACTGAAGCTTTCTTT. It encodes CASSSTGYINTEAFF.